What follows describes a single TCR beta chain. The specificity of this receptor is unknown. No quality values exist for individual bases; no much larger clone is one base distant. The data are from a study of cytomegalovirus exposure and HLA in healthy donors listed by TCRdb under 2017. Looking at the study overall: An earlier analysis of approximately 550 of the donors reported 250 to 350 Gb of sequence data and roughly 100 million unique TCR beta sequences from about 200 million T cells. Around 320 gigabases of sequencing data and around 87 million unique TCR sequences were included in an early release covering roughly 600 HLA-typed donors. Of the approximately 400 genotyped donors, 81% fell in the genetic ancestry cluster associated with self-reported Caucasian donors. The study aimed to test whether signatures of past pathogen exposure could be identified by cataloging public T cell receptors. The T cell repertoires of several hundred subjects were profiled by immunosequencing and related to cytomegalovirus serostatus. Along with the approximately 700-subject first cohort, a separate validation cohort of 120 different subjects was used. To predict cytomegalovirus infection status, the study brought together high-throughput TCR immunosequencing, statistical association of individual TCRs with disease status, and machine learning. To study patterns of TCR occurrence, a later analysis re-analyzed previously published TCR beta repertoires from 650 to 750 donors and added high-resolution HLA genotyping. Rather than drawing on any new phenotypic data, the later analysis identified candidate immune exposures from TCR beta sequences and the way those sequences occurred across donors. In an earlier analysis of 550 to 700 of the donors, high-throughput TCR beta sequencing was used to judge whether each TCR beta V gene segment behaved as functional or pseudogenic. Alongside the repertoire data, information on donor age, sex, ethnicity and CMV serostatus was compiled. In a later genetic analysis, genome-wide SNP genotypes for about 65% of the roughly 670 donors were used, and that subset was treated as a discovery cohort. All discovery cohort repertoires had been generated using a single sequencing platform. Both class I and class II loci were covered by HLA typing, at four-digit resolution. Typing coverage differed by locus: A, B, C, DRB1 and DQB1 were typed in roughly 629-630 donors, DQA1 in about 560, DPA1 in some 570, and DPB1 in just under 490. Roughly 5 DR-DQ haplotypes were treated as single units for association and clustering because of strong linkage in the cohort. Among about 400 genotyped donors of the cohort, an average of approximately 220,000 unique TCR beta nucleotide sequences was sequenced per donor, of which roughly 18% were non-productive.

The cohort was made up of approximately 670 healthy bone marrow donors. All cohort members were sampled while nominally healthy, although unrecorded immune exposures were likely present. The donor tested CMV seropositive, placing the donor among the roughly 270 seropositive members of the cohort. A peripheral blood sample was provided by each donor, and peripheral blood mononuclear cells were used for TCR beta sequencing. Genomic DNA extraction from the blood cell samples was performed with the Qiagen DNeasy Blood Extraction Kit. What the research found in general, with its limitations: According to a later analysis, most CMV-associated TCR beta chains appeared to be HLA-restricted, and the HLA associations seemed to be driven largely by CMV exposure. Some IMGT-functional V segments, including TRBV6-2 and TRBV6-3, could not be told apart with the 87-base-pair reads, so those segments were excluded. When HLA alleles, especially DR and DQ, strongly co-occurred, attributing TCR associations to individual alleles was difficult. A total of roughly 160 TCR beta chains were listed by the study as associated with cytomegalovirus. In a later analysis, HLA-associated TCR beta chains showed more clonal expansion and lower generation probabilities than non-associated chains that were equally common. Broadly in line with IMGT annotations, most TCR beta V segments showed up in productive rearrangements about 90% or about 30% of the time in an earlier analysis of a few hundred of the donors. An association between a missense DCLRE1C variant and V-gene and J-gene trimming of TCR beta chains was found in a later genetic analysis and replicated in an independent cohort. At a false discovery rate of 0.05, a later analysis linked approximately 18,000 TCR beta sequences to specific HLA alleles. A few of the identified cytomegalovirus-associated TCR beta chains were confirmed in vitro to be specific for cytomegalovirus antigens. The only immune exposure information available for the cohort was CMV serostatus. Compared with the approximately 600-donor mean, donors in an Asian-associated ancestry cluster had fewer N-insertions in productive TCRs, according to a later genetic analysis. Roughly uniform sequencing depth across donors was assumed in presence/absence analyses, although this assumption may not hold. Because some donors lacked HLA typing at each locus, the association tests relied only on the typed subset. Most TCR sequences were observed very rarely across donors, whereas some public TCRs were present in many individuals. Because counts were too low, roughly 16 rarely observed V segments, including chromosome 9 orphons, were left out of the earlier analysis of roughly 600 of the donors. Correlated functional status among segregating V segments might be attributable to linkage disequilibrium, but an unknown experimental factor could not be ruled out. A group of highly shared sequence variants was considered likely to be a technical artifact of the sequencing pipeline. The classifier was reported to diagnose cytomegalovirus status with high specificity and sensitivity in both the original and validation cohorts. The authors suggested that the approach could potentially be extended to other disease states and immunological phenotypes. In a later analysis, the rate of TCR association differed among HLA loci, with DRB1 alleles having the most associated TCRs and HLA-C alleles having the fewest. A further reported finding was that TCR beta sequences accurately predicted the HLA-A and HLA-B alleles for most subjects in the first cohort. A later analysis reported that several top co-occurrence clusters appeared linked to parvovirus B19, influenza, CMV and Epstein-Barr virus. The cohort was sequenced for TCR beta chains only, and without alpha or paired-chain data the features that could be detected were limited.

Trimming accounts for 6 bases at V and 0 bases at J, while the number of junction bases matched to no gene is 5. The CDR3 sequence holds 16 residues, the cysteine and phenylalanine included. CDR3 DNA is the only sequence kept; it has 48 bases, read in frame from the first base. CDR1 and CDR2 (LNHDA, SQIVND) derive from the germline V gene (reference sequence). Receptor libraries were prepared by the immunoSEQ multiplex PCR assay. A mixture of 60 forward primers for TCR Vbeta segments and 13 reverse primers for TCR Jbeta segments was used in the multiplex PCR. A multiplex PCR assay on genomic DNA amplified the CDR3 region of rearranged TCR beta genes. The Illumina HiSeq System was used to sequence the amplified TCR beta libraries as 87-base-pair reads. Per the original workflow: In a later analysis, tens of millions of unique TCR beta chains were counted across the 690 or so repertoires, and about 9.9 million of these chains were shared by at least two donors. To remove PCR and sequencing errors, raw reads were error-corrected and collapsed into unique sequences using a nearest-neighbor algorithm that merged closely related sequences. CDR3 sequences were aligned to IMGT reference sequences to assign V, D and J gene segments. For a sequence to be retained, at least a six-nucleotide match to both a V gene segment and a J gene segment was required. A rearrangement counted as productive if the CDR3 had no stop codons and remained in frame with V and J, and every other rearrangement counted as non-productive. CDR3 was defined according to IMGT convention as the region running from the second conserved V-encoded cysteine to the conserved J-encoded phenylalanine. In an earlier analysis of approximately 500 of the donors, sequences lacking an unambiguous match to a single V gene segment were excluded. In an earlier analysis of several hundred of the donors, V segments were called functional above 56.7% productive rearrangements and were called segregating when the between-donor standard deviation exceeded 5%. A statistical classification framework was built to diagnose cytomegalovirus status from the catalog of TCR beta chain sequences. A later analysis assigned V and J genes by comparing TCR nucleotide sequences with IMGT/GENE-DB human TR gene sequences. A later analysis assigned CDR3 sequences and most-parsimonious VDJ recombination scenarios with the TCRdist pipeline. In a later analysis, every TCR beta chain was defined by the combination of its CDR3 amino acid sequence and its V-gene family, and reads without a unique V-gene family were dropped. As a way to deal with suspected cross-contamination and a sequencing artifact, a later analysis dropped 450 to 700 nucleotide sequences that were highly shared and had low generation probability. For each public chain, a later analysis derived a clonal expansion index from normalized ranks of inferred template counts within each repertoire. A later analysis computed generation probabilities with a VDJ recombination model fitted to out-of-frame rearrangements, and checked the results against IGoR. A later analysis scored TCR-TCR, TCR-HLA and TCR-CMV co-occurrence with hypergeometric tests, applying a repertoire-size bias correction to TCR pairs. In a later analysis, false discovery rates were estimated by permuting HLA or CMV assignments 20 times. In a later analysis, co-occurring TCRs were grouped using DBSCAN, with TCRdist sequence similarity added in when clustering inside HLA-allele-positive subsets. Repertoires with fewer than 30,000 or more than 120,000 public chains were left out of co-occurrence clustering, as were roughly five repertoires with anomalous nucleotide sharing. As stored in TCRdb, this immuneACCESS dataset retains in-frame rearrangements with V and J assigned. A fraction of the clones does not appear; measured against another copy, unresolved V genes explain less than half of the discrepancy, and the remainder lacks a known reason. That table furnishes V, J and clone size, whereas the DNA furnished D and trimming. Across this sample there are fewer than 150,000 clones, with 78% seen only once. The top ten clones comprise 5% to 7.5% of the sample.

Sequencing used PBMCs. This clonotype was sampled from a woman in her thirties or forties in good health and CMV-seropositive. The chain uses TRBV19 and TRBJ1-5; 10 central nucleotides agree with TRBD1. This receptor carries the CDR3 CASRRTGGISNQPQHF. The bases are TGTGCCAGTAGGCGGACAGGGGGTATTAGCAATCAGCCCCAGCATTTT.